One sample yielded the 30 T cell receptor beta chains listed below, sequenced in a study of T cell responses to AZD1222 COVID-19 vaccine. Profiling relied on immunoSEQ multiplex PCR, and the TCRdb table lists in-frame clones only, not all of them. The profile shows more than 85,000 clones, around 92% of them singletons. The sample was peripheral blood, taken on day 0 of AZD1222 vaccination. Receptor source: an adult in good health.

The chain employs TRBV30 and TRBJ1-5; a weak D match, TRBD1 (5 bases). Trimming took 0 bases from V and 7 from J, leaving 10 bases between them. This CDR3 has 13 amino acids. Per germline, CDR1 GTSNPN and CDR2 SVGIG (reference sequence). The CDR3 DNA follows: TGTGCCTGGAGTGTACTGGGGGACCAGCCCCAGCATTTT. Translating it yields CAWSVLGDQPQHF.

The rearrangement joins TRBV28 to TRBJ1-1; D is perhaps TRBD1 (6 bases). Germline CDR1 reads MDHEN; CDR2 reads SYDVKM. This CDR3 comprises 13 residues. Trimming stripped 2 bases from V and 5 bases from J, with 9 bases between. CDR3 in amino acids: CASSLGRGTEAFF. The CDR3 region has the DNA TGTGCCAGCAGTTTAGGAAGGGGGACTGAAGCTTTCTTT. Looking up the rest from reference TRBV28 and TRBJ1-1 gives the full variable domain: DVKVTQSSRYLVKRTGEKVFLECVQDMDHENMFWYRQDPGLGLRLIYFSYDVKMKEKGDIPEGYSVSREKKERFSLILESASTNQTSMYLCASSLGRGTEAFFGQGTRLTVV.

For the CDR3, the DNA is TGTGCCAGCAGCTCCCCCCTTTCTTTGCGGGGCTCTTACAATGAGCAGTTCTTC. This translates into CASSSPLSLRGSYNEQFF. The V gene is TRBV13, the J gene TRBJ2-1; tentatively, D is TRBD2 (6 bases). The CDR3 contains 18 residues. With 4 bases removed from V and 4 bases from J, the gap between germline ends came to 23 bases. The germline V gene has CDR1 PRHDT and CDR2 FYEKMQ (reference sequence).

The chain is built from TRBV28 and TRBJ2-3; TRBD2 agrees at 7 bases. The CDR3 spans 15 residues. From germline, CDR1 is MDHEN and CDR2 SYDVKM. V was pared by 5 bases and J by 3 bases, with 8 bases of the junction left unmatched. CDR3 protein: CASSPRGRETDTQYF. CDR3 nucleotide sequence: TGTGCCAGCAGTCCCCGGGGGAGGGAGACAGATACGCAGTATTTT.

The V call is TRBV5-1, the J call TRBJ1-6, with D unresolved. Deletions cut 2 bases from V and 0 bases from J, with 12 bases between. The CDR3 spans 17 residues. Germline V gene lookup returns CDR1 SGHRS and CDR2 YFSETQ. The CDR3: CASSLGQESSYNSPLHF. CDR3 bases: TGCGCCAGCAGCTTAGGCCAGGAGAGCTCCTATAATTCACCCCTCCACTTT.

The chain couples TRBV15 to TRBJ1-1; no clear D. The V gene's germline CDR1 is LNHNV and CDR2 YYDKDF (reference sequence). The CDR3 has 12 residues. V lost 0 bases to trimming and J lost 7 bases, with 6 bases between them. The CDR3 here is CATSRDVVEAFF. The CDR3 coding sequence is TGTGCCACCAGCAGAGATGTGGTTGAAGCTTTCTTT.

V usage is TRBV4-1 and J usage is TRBJ1-5; a weak D match, TRBD1 (6 bases). The CDR3 is 15 residues long. Germline V gene sequence: CDR1 MGHRA, CDR2 YSYEKL. Trimming shortened V by 2 bases and J by 5 bases, and 13 bases separated the two germline ends. The CDR3 sequence is CASSQRTPGDQPQHF. The CDR3 coding sequence is TGCGCCAGCAGCCAAAGGACGCCAGGGGATCAGCCCCAGCATTTT.

This chain connects TRBV4-1 to TRBJ1-2, with 7 nucleotides matching TRBD1. V shed 0 bases and J 1 base; nucleotides not matched to a gene: 5. This CDR3 has 16 amino acids. Germline CDR1 MGHRA, CDR2 YSYEKL. The CDR3 nucleotides read TGCGCCAGCAGCCAAGATCCAGGGGGGGGTAACTATGGCTACACCTTC. Its translation is CASSQDPGGGNYGYTF.

This sequence joins TRBV18 and TRBJ1-6; D is possibly TRBD1 (6 bases). Germline lookup yields CDR1 KGHSH and CDR2 LQKENI. V was cut by 6 bases and J by 7 bases, with 13 bases left in between. The CDR3 has 14 residues. CDR3 region: CASSPGGTNSPLHF. The CDR3 DNA reads as TGTGCCAGCTCGCCCGGGGGCACCAATTCACCCCTCCACTTT.

The rearrangement links TRBV2 to TRBJ2-1, with TRBD1 as a possible D gene (6 bases). Germline CDR1 SNHLY, CDR2 FYNNEI. The CDR3 totals 11 residues. Between the trimmed V and J ends, which lost 6 bases and 9 bases, there was a span of 9 bases. The CDR3 protein is CASSPGAEQFF. The CDR3 DNA reads as TGTGCCAGCAGCCCAGGGGCTGAGCAGTTCTTC.

The CDR3 region has the DNA TGCGCCAGCAGTCAATCTGGGCTAGCGGGAGATGCTAACCAGAACACCGGGGAGCTGTTTTTT. Its translation: CASSQSGLAGDANQNTGELFF. V is TRBV23-1 and J is TRBJ2-2; 10 bases are shared with TRBD2. TRBV23-1 is noted as an ORF with a role that remains uncertain. This CDR3 spans 21 amino acids. The V gene end was trimmed by 0 bases and the J gene end by 1 base; junction bases not matched to a gene: 14.

This clone was seen a single time. The gene calls are TRBV11-2 and TRBJ1-6; no clear D gene. This CDR3 is built from 12 residues. The V and J ends lost 1 base and 11 bases respectively, with 6 bases between them. The V gene's germline CDR1 is SGHAT and CDR2 FQNNGV. DNA of the CDR3: TGTGCCAGCAGCTTAGCTTACCCACCCCTCCACTTT. This sequence encodes CASSLAYPPLHF.

The V and J genes are TRBV27 and TRBJ2-7, with TRBD1 identical over 8 bases. Trimming took 5 bases from V and 6 from J; bases not matched to a gene: 9. Germline V gene sequence: CDR1 MNHEY, CDR2 SMNVEV (reference sequence). The CDR3 length is 14 residues. The CDR3 sequence is CASSIRTGMLEQYF. The CDR3 DNA reads TGTGCCAGCAGTATTAGGACAGGGATGCTCGAGCAGTACTTC.

The V call is TRBV5-1, the J call TRBJ1-1; D gene unclear. Germline CDR1 is SGHRS and CDR2 is YFSETQ. The CDR3 is made up of 13 amino acids. The ends were cut back, 4 bases at V and 4 bases at J, with 11 bases in the middle. For the CDR3, the DNA is TGCGCCAGCAGCACGGACGCGCGCACTGAAGCTTTCTTT. As protein: CASSTDARTEAFF.

V is TRBV11-2 and J is TRBJ1-5, with D possibly being TRBD1 (6 bases). V gave up 1 base and J gave up 5 bases, with 12 bases separating them. CDR3 size: 15 residues. Per the germline V gene, CDR1 is SGHAT and CDR2 is FQNNGV. The DNA of the CDR3 is TGTGCCAGCAGCTTAGTCAGGGGTCGGGATCAGCCCCAGCATTTT. Its protein is CASSLVRGRDQPQHF.

The rearrangement uses TRBV7-8 and TRBJ1-5, with TRBD1 matching over 7 bases. Germline V lookup: CDR1 SGHVS, CDR2 FQNEAQ. The CDR3 runs 16 residues. The V segment lost 4 bases and the J segment 2 bases; nucleotides outside the gene matches: 8. As DNA, the CDR3 is TGTGCCAGCAGCTCCAAGGGACAGACTCGCAATCAGCCCCAGCATTTT. Amino acid sequence: CASSSKGQTRNQPQHF.

The V gene is TRBV29-1, the J gene TRBJ2-7; tentatively, D is TRBD1 or TRBD2 (5 bases each). Germline CDR1 reads SQVTM; CDR2 reads ANQGSEA. Deletions cut 7 bases from V and 4 bases from J, with 11 bases between. This CDR3 is built from 11 residues. The CDR3 is CSARWGYEQYF. In DNA form, the CDR3 reads TGCAGCGCCCGGTGGGGGTACGAGCAGTACTTC.

This chain joins TRBV24-1 and TRBJ2-3, with 11 bases aligning to TRBD2. The CDR3 loop spans 19 amino acids. CDR1 is KGHDR and CDR2 is SFDVKD in the germline V gene. V was clipped by 1 base and J by 6 bases; unmatched bases: 14. Here the CDR3 reads CATSDFGTSGAARADTQYF. DNA of the CDR3: TGTGCCACCAGTGATTTTGGGACTAGCGGTGCAGCGAGAGCTGATACGCAGTATTTT.

The gene calls are TRBV24-1 and TRBJ2-5; weak D call: TRBD2 (7 bases). CDR3 size: 14 residues. Germline CDR1 and CDR2: KGHDR and SFDVKD. V was cut by 9 bases and J by 0 bases, with 13 bases left in between. This chain's CDR3 is CATSGGLDQETQYF. Written as DNA, the CDR3 is TGTGCCACCTCGGGGGGCCTCGACCAAGAGACCCAGTACTTC.

The V gene is TRBV19, the J gene TRBJ1-1, with a tentative D call TRBD1 (6 bases). Germline-derived CDR1 and CDR2 are LNHDA and SQIVND (reference sequence). The V and J ends lost 7 bases and 0 bases respectively, with 9 bases between them. The CDR3 sequence is 13 residues long. CDR3 in amino acids: CASNYRVNTEAFF. The CDR3 coding sequence is TGTGCCAGTAACTACAGGGTGAACACTGAAGCTTTCTTT.

The chain is built from TRBV18 and TRBJ2-1; the D gene is possibly TRBD2 (7 bases). V dropped 1 base and J dropped 6 bases, with 22 bases sitting between them. CDR1 and CDR2 (germline): KGHSH, LQKENI. This CDR3 has 18 amino acids. CDR3 sequence (DNA): TGTGCCAGCTCACCACAAAGGTATCGCGGGGGCGAGGGCAATGAGCAGTTCTTC. Residues: CASSPQRYRGGEGNEQFF.

The chain carries TRBV5-4 and TRBJ1-1; D gene unclear. V was shortened by 2 bases and J by 1 base, with 6 bases between the two germline ends. CDR1 SGHNT and CDR2 YYREEE come from the germline V gene (reference sequence). CDR3 length: 13 residues. CDR3 coding DNA: TGTGCCAGCAGCTTCTCCGAGAACACTGAAGCTTTCTTT. Translation: CASSFSENTEAFF.

V and J are TRBV7-8 and TRBJ1-3; a weak D match, TRBD1 (6 bases). V gave up 3 bases and J gave up 2 bases, with 8 bases separating them. Germline values: CDR1 SGHVS, CDR2 FQNEAQ. The CDR3 extends over 14 amino acids. The CDR3 DNA sequence: TGTGCCAGCAGCTTCCGGGACACTGGAAACACCATATATTTT. Translating it yields CASSFRDTGNTIYF.

A few counts support this clone. The V and J genes are TRBV4-2 and TRBJ2-2, with TRBD2 identical over 8 bases. Germline V gives CDR1 LGHNA, CDR2 YNFKEQ. Unmatched junction bases numbered 7, after V lost 0 bases and J lost 4 bases. The CDR3 extends over 17 amino acids. In DNA, the CDR3 is TGTGCCAGCAGCCAAGATTGGAGCGGGGGCGTCACCGGGGAGCTGTTTTTT. Translation: CASSQDWSGGVTGELFF.

This chain joins TRBV12-1 and TRBJ1-3. TRBV12-1 has pseudogene status. The CDR3 covers 17 residues. CDR3 sequence reads: CASSFVSRQDSGNTIYF. CDR3 DNA sequence: TGTGCCAGCAGCTTTGTTTCGCGGCAAGACTCTGGAAACACCATATATTTT.

The chain employs TRBV5-1 and TRBJ2-7; TRBD1 aligns across 8 bases. CDR3 length: 14 residues. V dropped 3 bases and J dropped 3; count of bases not matched to a gene: 5. From germline, CDR1 is SGHRS and CDR2 YFSETQ. CDR3 in amino acids: CASSSPGQGYEQYF. CDR3 sequence (DNA): TGCGCCAGCAGCTCACCAGGACAGGGCTACGAGCAGTACTTC. Variable domain in full (rest from reference TRBV5-1 and TRBJ2-7): KAGVTQTPRYLIKTRGQQVTLSCSPISGHRSVSWYQQTPGQGLQFLFEYFSETQRNKGNFPGRFSGRQFSNSRSEMNVSTLELGDSALYLCASSSPGQGYEQYFGPGTRLTVT.

The CDR3: CASSLIDGTDTQYF. The DNA of the CDR3 is TGTGCCAGCAGCTTAATAGATGGCACAGATACGCAGTATTTT. The rearrangement joins TRBV11-3 to TRBJ2-3; D uncertain. V shed 2 bases and J shed 1 base, with 7 bases lying between them. The CDR3 has 14 residues. Per the germline V gene, CDR1 is SGHNT and CDR2 is YENEEA.

The chain couples TRBV14 to TRBJ1-2; no reliable D call. CDR3 length: 12 residues. Germline V gives CDR1 SGHDN, CDR2 FVKESK. Trimming took off 0 bases at V and 8 bases at J, with 7 bases between the two ends. The CDR3: CASSQEWSGYTF. The CDR3 DNA is TGTGCCAGCAGCCAAGAGTGGAGCGGCTACACCTTC.

This clone showed up just once. This chain joins TRBV3-1 (or the pseudogene TRBV3-2) and TRBJ1-2, with D perhaps matching TRBD1 (6 bases). Looked up from germline, CDR1 is LGHDT and CDR2 is YNNKEL (reference sequence). The CDR3 covers 14 residues. The V end was cut by 4 bases, the J end by 4 bases, with 13 bases between. CDR3 protein: CASSLGAVGYGYTF. DNA of the CDR3: TGTGCCAGCAGCCTGGGGGCGGTGGGCTATGGCTACACCTTC.

Concerning this clone: Within the sample, other DNA sequences also encode this same CDR3. This chain links TRBV29-1 with TRBJ2-7, with 8 bases lining up with TRBD1. The CDR3 length is 12 residues. Looked up from germline, CDR1 is SQVTM and CDR2 is ANQGSEA. The J segment lost 4 bases and the V segment lost 4 bases, leaving 3 bases of the junction unmatched. The CDR3 sequence: CSVGTGRYEQYF. CDR3 coding DNA: TGCAGCGTTGGGACAGGGAGGTACGAGCAGTACTTC.